The TCR beta chain described here comes from a study of brain T cells in children with intractable seizures. General study findings and limits: Pre- and post-surgery blood differed in depth, so pre-surgery absences may be undersampling.

A note on this clone: Its target is unknown.

Repertoires were generated with immunoSEQ multiplex PCR, while TCRdb's copy carries only in-frame clones and drops some. This sample has a few hundred thousand clones; approximately 93% occur once, and the top ten carry 4.5% to 7%. Germline V gene sequence: CDR1 SGHDN, CDR2 FVKESK. Trimming left V 1 base short and J 7 bases short, with 7 bases between. CDR3 length equals 13 residues. As for time point: blood from clinic visit 5 months post-surgery; TSC patient then seizure free. The sequenced cases were selected for having the highest brain T cell transcript signatures. Pre-surgery treatment included at least one anti-epileptic drug.

This chain uses TRBV14 with TRBJ2-2; D is perhaps TRBD2 (6 bases). This receptor was taken from a boy under three years old with tuberous sclerosis and intractable seizures. This material consisted of peripheral blood, taken approximately 5 months after surgery. The CDR3 bases are TGTGCCAGCAGCCAAGCGGGAGTCGGGGAGCTGTTTTTT. Protein: CASSQAGVGELFF.